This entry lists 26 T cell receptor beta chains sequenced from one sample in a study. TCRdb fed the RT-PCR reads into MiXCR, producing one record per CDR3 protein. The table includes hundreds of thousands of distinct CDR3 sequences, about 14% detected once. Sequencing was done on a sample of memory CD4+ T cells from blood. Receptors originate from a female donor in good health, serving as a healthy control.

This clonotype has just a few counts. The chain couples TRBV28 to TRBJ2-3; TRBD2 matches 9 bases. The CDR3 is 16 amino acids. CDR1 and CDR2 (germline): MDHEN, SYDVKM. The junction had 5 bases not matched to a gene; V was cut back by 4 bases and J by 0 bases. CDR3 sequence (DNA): TGTGCCAGCAGTTCACTAGCGGGCCTTAGCACAGATACGCAGTATTTT. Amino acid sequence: CASSSLAGLSTDTQYF.

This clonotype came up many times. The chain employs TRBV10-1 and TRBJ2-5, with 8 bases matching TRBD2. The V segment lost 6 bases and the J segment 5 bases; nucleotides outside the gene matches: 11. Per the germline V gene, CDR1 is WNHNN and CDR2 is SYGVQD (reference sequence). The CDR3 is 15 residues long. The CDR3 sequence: CASSRTAGVGETQYF. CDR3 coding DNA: TGCGCCAGCAGCCGCACAGCGGGAGTAGGGGAGACCCAGTACTTC.

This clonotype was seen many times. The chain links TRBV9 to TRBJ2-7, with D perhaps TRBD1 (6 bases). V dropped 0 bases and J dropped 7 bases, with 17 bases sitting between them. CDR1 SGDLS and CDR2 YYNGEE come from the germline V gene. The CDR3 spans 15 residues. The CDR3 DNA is TGTGCCAGCAGCGTAGCTCGACAGGTCAGCGGAGAGCAGTACTTC. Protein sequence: CASSVARQVSGEQYF. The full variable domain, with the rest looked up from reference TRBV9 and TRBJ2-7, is DSGVTQTPKHLITATGQRVTLRCSPRSGDLSVYWYQQSLDQGLQFLIQYYNGEERAKGNILERFSAQQFPDLHSELNLSSLELGDSALYFCASSVARQVSGEQYFGPGTRLTVT.

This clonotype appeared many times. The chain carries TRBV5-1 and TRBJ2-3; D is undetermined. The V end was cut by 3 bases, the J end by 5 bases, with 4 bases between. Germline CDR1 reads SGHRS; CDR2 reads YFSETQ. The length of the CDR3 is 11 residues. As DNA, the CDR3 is TGCGCCAGCAGCTCCGAAGATACGCAGTATTTT. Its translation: CASSSEDTQYF.

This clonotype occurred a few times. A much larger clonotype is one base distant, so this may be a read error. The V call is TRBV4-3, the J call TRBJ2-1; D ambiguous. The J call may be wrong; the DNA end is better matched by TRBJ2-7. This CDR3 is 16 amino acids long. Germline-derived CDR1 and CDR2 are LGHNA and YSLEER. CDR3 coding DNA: TGCGCCAGCAGCCAACAGGCCCGGACCTCCTACAATGAGCAGTACTTC. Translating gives CASSQQARTSYNEQYF.

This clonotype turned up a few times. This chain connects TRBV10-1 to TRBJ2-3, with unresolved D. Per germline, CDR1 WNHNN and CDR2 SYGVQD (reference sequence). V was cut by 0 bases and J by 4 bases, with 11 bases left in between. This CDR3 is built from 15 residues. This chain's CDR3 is CASSESPLVADTQYF. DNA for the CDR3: TGCGCCAGCAGTGAGTCCCCTCTGGTTGCAGATACGCAGTATTTT.

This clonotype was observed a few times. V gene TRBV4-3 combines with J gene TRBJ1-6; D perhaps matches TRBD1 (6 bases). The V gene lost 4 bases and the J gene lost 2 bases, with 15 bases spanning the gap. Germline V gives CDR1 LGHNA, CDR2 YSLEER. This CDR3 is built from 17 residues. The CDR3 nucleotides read TGCGCCAGCAGCCTGGAGGACAGTCCTCCCTATAATTCACCCCTCCACTTT. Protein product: CASSLEDSPPYNSPLHF.

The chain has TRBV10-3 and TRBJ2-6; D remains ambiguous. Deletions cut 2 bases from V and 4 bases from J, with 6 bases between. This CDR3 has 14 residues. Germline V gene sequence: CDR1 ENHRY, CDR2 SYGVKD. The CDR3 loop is CAISENSGANVLTF. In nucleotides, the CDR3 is TGTGCCATCAGTGAGAATTCCGGGGCCAACGTCCTGACTTTC.

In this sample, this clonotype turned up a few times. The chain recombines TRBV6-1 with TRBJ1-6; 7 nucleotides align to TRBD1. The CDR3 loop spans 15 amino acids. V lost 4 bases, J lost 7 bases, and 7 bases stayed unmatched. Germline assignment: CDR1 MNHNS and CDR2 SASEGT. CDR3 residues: CASSGVGRGNSPLHF. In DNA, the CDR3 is TGTGCCAGCAGTGGAGTCGGCAGGGGGAATTCACCCCTCCACTTT.

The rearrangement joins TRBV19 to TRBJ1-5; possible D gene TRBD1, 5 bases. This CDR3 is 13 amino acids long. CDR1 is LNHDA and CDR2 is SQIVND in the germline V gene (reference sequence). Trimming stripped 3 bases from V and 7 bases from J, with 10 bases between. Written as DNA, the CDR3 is TGTGCCAGTAGTATCAGGGCGCGGCAGCCCCAGCATTTT. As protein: CASSIRARQPQHF.

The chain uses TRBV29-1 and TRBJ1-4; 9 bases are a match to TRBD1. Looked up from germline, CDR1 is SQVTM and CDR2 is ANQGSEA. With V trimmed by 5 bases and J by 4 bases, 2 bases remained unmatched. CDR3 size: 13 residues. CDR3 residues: CSVLTGGNEKLFF. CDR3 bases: TGCAGCGTTCTGACAGGGGGTAATGAAAAACTGTTTTTT. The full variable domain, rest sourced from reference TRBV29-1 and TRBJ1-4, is SAVISQKPSRDICQRGTSLTIQCQVDSQVTMMFWYRQQPGQSLTLIATANQGSEATYESGFVIDKFPISRPNLTFSTLTVSNMSPEDSSIYLCSVLTGGNEKLFFGSGTQLSVL.

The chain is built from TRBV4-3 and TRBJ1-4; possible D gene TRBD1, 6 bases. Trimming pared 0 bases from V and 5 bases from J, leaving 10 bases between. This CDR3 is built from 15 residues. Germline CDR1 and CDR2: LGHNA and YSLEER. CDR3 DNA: TGCGCCAGCAGCCAAGAGAACAGGGAAAATGAAAAACTGTTTTTT. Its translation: CASSQENRENEKLFF.

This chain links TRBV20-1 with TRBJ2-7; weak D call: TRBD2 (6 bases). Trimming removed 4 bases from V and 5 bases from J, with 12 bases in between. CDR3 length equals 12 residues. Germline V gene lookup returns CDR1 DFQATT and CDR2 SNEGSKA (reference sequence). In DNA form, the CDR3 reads TGCAGTGCTACCGCGACTAGAGACGAGCAGTACTTC. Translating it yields CSATATRDEQYF.

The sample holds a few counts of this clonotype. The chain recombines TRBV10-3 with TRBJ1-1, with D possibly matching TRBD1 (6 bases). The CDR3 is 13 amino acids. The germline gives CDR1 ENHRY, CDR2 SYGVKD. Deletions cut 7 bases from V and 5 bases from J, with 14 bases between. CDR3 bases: TGTGCCATCACCTCAAGAGGGGGGACTGAAGCTTTCTTT. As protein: CAITSRGGTEAFF.

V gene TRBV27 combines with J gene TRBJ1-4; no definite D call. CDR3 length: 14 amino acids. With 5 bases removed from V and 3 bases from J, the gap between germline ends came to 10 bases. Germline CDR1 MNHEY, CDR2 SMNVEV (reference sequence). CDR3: CASSPDGPNEKLFF. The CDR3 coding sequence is TGTGCCAGCAGTCCCGACGGCCCTAATGAAAAACTGTTTTTT.

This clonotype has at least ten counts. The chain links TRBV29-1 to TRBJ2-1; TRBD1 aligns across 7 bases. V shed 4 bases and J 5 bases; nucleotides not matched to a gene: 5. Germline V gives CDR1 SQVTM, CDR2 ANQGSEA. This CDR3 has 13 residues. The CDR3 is CSVGTGVDNEQFF. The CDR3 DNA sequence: TGCAGCGTTGGGACAGGAGTGGACAATGAGCAGTTCTTC.

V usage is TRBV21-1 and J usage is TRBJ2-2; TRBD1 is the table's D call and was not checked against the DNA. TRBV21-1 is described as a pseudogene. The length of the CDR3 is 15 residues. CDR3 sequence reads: CASSAWTGAFGELFF. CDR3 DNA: TGTGCCAGCAGCGCTTGGACAGGGGCATTCGGGGAGCTGTTTTTT.

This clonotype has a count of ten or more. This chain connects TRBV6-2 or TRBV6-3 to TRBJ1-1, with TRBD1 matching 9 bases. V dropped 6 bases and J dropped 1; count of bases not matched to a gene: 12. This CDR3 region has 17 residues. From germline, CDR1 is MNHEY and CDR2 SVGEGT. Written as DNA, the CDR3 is TGTGCCAGCAGGCCAACGACAGGGGGAATTACGAACACTGAAGCTTTCTTT. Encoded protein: CASRPTTGGITNTEAFF.

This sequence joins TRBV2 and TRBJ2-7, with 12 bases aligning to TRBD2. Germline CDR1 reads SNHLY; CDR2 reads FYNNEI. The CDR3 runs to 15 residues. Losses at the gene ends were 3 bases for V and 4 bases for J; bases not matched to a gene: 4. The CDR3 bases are TGTGCCAGCAGTGATATGACTAGCGGGAGATACGAGCAGTACTTC. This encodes CASSDMTSGRYEQYF.

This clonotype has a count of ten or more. CDR3 in amino acids: CASSLVLGARDTQYF. CDR3 DNA: TGTGCCAGCAGCTTAGTGCTGGGGGCGAGGGATACGCAGTATTTT. The chain links TRBV7-2 to TRBJ2-3; D is possibly TRBD1 (6 bases). CDR1 SGHTA and CDR2 FQGNSA come from the germline V gene. The CDR3 runs to 15 residues. The V end was cut by 1 base, the J end by 6 bases, with 14 bases between.

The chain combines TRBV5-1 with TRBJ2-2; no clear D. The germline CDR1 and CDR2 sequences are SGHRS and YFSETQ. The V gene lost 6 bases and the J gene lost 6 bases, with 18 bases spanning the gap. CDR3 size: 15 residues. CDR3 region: CASTPDREKSGELFF. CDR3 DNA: TGCGCCAGCACTCCCGACCGAGAGAAATCCGGGGAGCTGTTTTTT. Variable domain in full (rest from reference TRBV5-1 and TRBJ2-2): KAGVTQTPRYLIKTRGQQVTLSCSPISGHRSVSWYQQTPGQGLQFLFEYFSETQRNKGNFPGRFSGRQFSNSRSEMNVSTLELGDSALYLCASTPDREKSGELFFGEGSRLTVL.

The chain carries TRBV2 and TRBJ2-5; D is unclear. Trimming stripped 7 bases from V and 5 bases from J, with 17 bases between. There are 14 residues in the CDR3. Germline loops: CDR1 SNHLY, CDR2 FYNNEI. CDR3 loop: CASNSDLLKETQYF. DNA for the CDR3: TGTGCCAGCAATTCGGACCTCCTGAAGGAGACCCAGTACTTC.

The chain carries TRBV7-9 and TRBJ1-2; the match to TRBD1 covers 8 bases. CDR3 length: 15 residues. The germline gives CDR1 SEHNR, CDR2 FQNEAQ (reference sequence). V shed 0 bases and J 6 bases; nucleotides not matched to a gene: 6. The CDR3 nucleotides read TGTGCCAGCAGCTTAGCTGAGACAGGGGCAAATGGCTACACCTTC. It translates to CASSLAETGANGYTF.

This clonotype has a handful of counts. In DNA form, the CDR3 reads TGCGCCAGCAGCGTGCTTGATCGGGCCGGAGAGCAGTACTTC. It codes for CASSVLDRAGEQYF. The V and J genes are TRBV5-1 and TRBJ2-7; no firm D call. Trimming took off 4 bases at V and 7 bases at J, with 18 bases between the two ends. Germline CDR1 SGHRS, CDR2 YFSETQ. There are 14 residues in the CDR3.

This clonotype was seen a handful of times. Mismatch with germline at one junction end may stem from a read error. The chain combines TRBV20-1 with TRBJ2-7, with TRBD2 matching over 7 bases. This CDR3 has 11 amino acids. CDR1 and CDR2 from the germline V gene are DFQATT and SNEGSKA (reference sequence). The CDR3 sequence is CSAGEGRRVDF. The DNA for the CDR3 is TGCAGTGCCGGGGAGGGGCGACGGGTCGACTTC.

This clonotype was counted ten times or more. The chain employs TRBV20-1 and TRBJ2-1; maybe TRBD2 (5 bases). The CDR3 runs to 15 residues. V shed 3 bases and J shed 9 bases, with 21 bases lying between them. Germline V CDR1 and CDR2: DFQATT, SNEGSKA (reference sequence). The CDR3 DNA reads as TGCAGTGCTAGTATTCCCCAGCGTCCGAGGGCTGAGCAGTTCTTC. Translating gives CSASIPQRPRAEQFF.